Given below is one TCR beta chain in context. Antigen specificity is unknown. The germline V gene has CDR1 SGHTA and CDR2 FQGNSA. This CDR3 is 11 amino acids long. V lost 3 bases, J lost 5 bases, and 4 bases lay in between. The data originate from a study of T cell responses to AZD1222 COVID-19 vaccine. For the study at large: Pooling covered second doses at about 4 or about 12 weeks.

Study conclusions and caveats: Females outnumbered males among donors, who were mostly white British; clonal diversity was possibly underestimated. Regions 160-218 and 743-854 held dominance among vaccine-associated CD4 TCRs, which spanned spike. A rise in Spike-specific TCR breadth and depth followed two AZD1222 doses.

The data were produced by immunoSEQ multiplex PCR, yet TCRdb's version contains in-frame clones alone and is incomplete. Here the sample spans about 190,000 clones, roughly 91% being singletons. This TCR derives from an adult in good health. Source: peripheral blood, taken on day 0 of AZD1222 vaccination. This chain connects TRBV7-2 to TRBJ1-2; D call uncertain. CDR3 region: CASSFYYGYTF. DNA of the CDR3: TGTGCCAGCAGCTTTTATTATGGCTACACCTTC.